The 25 T cell receptor beta chains below come from one sample, sequenced in a study of radiotherapy plus CTLA-4 blockade in lung cancer. Only in-frame clones appear in the TCRdb table, and some are missing; sequencing was by immunoSEQ multiplex PCR. The sample shows tens of thousands of clones, approximately 70% of them seen only once. The sample was peripheral blood, taken from a patient treated with radiotherapy plus ipilimumab. The receptors were sampled from a human donor with non-small cell lung cancer who had stable disease on radiotherapy plus ipilimumab.

Only one count was recorded for this clone. V is TRBV5-1 and J is TRBJ2-1; TRBD2 matches at 8 bases. Trimming at V came to 2 bases and at J to 1 base, leaving 2 bases not matched to a gene. This CDR3 is built from 15 residues. Germline V gene sequence: CDR1 SGHRS, CDR2 YFSETQ. The CDR3 loop reads CASSLAGESYNEQFF. The CDR3 DNA sequence: TGCGCCAGCAGCTTAGCGGGAGAGTCCTACAATGAGCAGTTCTTC.

The chain carries TRBV13 and TRBJ2-2, with D perhaps TRBD1 or TRBD2 (7 bases each). The CDR3 is 16 residues long. Germline CDR1 reads PRHDT; CDR2 reads FYEKMQ (reference sequence). Trimming left V 5 bases short and J 5 bases short, with 18 bases between. Here the CDR3 DNA reads TGTGCCAGCAGCGCCCGGGGGAGGGGGCGAACCGGGGAGCTGTTTTTT. Amino acids: CASSARGRGRTGELFF. The full variable domain, its missing parts supplied by reference TRBV13 and TRBJ2-2, is AAGVIQSPRHLIKEKRETATLKCYPIPRHDTVYWYQQGPGQDPQFLISFYEKMQSDKGSIPDRFSAQQFSDYHSELNMSSLELGDSALYFCASSARGRGRTGELFFGEGSRLTVL.

This clone was detected a few times. The J gene is TRBJ2-1, the V gene TRBV5-1; D tentatively reads TRBD1 or TRBD2 (5 bases each). Trimming took off 4 bases at V and 8 bases at J, with 16 bases between the two ends. The CDR3 is 14 residues long. Germline loops: CDR1 SGHRS, CDR2 YFSETQ. CDR3 amino acids: CASSPGPTGDEQFF. The CDR3, as DNA: TGCGCCAGCAGCCCGGGACCAACCGGCGATGAGCAGTTCTTC.

V usage is TRBV28 and J usage is TRBJ1-1, with D uncertain. Germline loops: CDR1 MDHEN, CDR2 SYDVKM. Trimming removed 1 base at V and 11 bases at J, with 11 bases between. The CDR3 contains 12 residues. This CDR3 reads CASSLSRVLAFF. The CDR3 DNA is TGTGCCAGCAGTTTATCCCGGGTCTTGGCTTTCTTT.

This clone has just a few counts. The V call is TRBV6-4, the J call TRBJ2-7; TRBD1 matches at 7 bases. The junction had 15 bases not matched to a gene; V was cut back by 5 bases and J by 2 bases. Germline lookup yields CDR1 MRHNA and CDR2 SNTAGT. This CDR3 region has 17 residues. CDR3 sequence (DNA): TGTGCCAGCAGTACAGACCTCCCGGGACAGAAGACCTACGAGCAGTACTTC. It encodes CASSTDLPGQKTYEQYF.

The V and J genes are TRBV11-2 and TRBJ2-7; 7 nucleotides align to TRBD1. V lost 5 bases to trimming and J lost 0 bases; unmatched junction nucleotides: 7. Germline CDR1 reads SGHAT; CDR2 reads FQNNGV. This CDR3 region has 15 residues. This CDR3 reads CASSLDRVFSYEQYF. The CDR3 coding sequence is TGTGCCAGCAGCCTCGACAGGGTCTTCTCCTACGAGCAGTACTTC. Based on the CDR3 plus reference TRBV11-2 and TRBJ2-7, the full variable domain is EAGVAQSPRYKIIEKRQSVAFWCNPISGHATLYWYQQILGQGPKLLIQFQNNGVVDDSQLPKDRFSAERLKGVDSTLKIQPAKLEDSAVYLCASSLDRVFSYEQYFGPGTRLTVT.

The chain joins TRBV19 to TRBJ1-1; 7 bases match TRBD1. The CDR3 contains 13 residues. Germline V gives CDR1 LNHDA, CDR2 SQIVND (reference sequence). The ends lost 6 bases at V and 4 bases at J; junction bases unmatched: 5. CDR3 bases: TGTGCCAGTAGGAACAGGGGTGGCACTGAAGCTTTCTTT. Translated, it gives CASRNRGGTEAFF.

This rearrangement joins TRBV19 to TRBJ2-3; D remains ambiguous. Trimming cost V 4 bases and J 2 bases, with 13 bases left between them. The CDR3 extends over 15 amino acids. CDR1 LNHDA and CDR2 SQIVND come from the germline V gene (reference sequence). In nucleotides, the CDR3 is TGTGCCAGTAGTACTGCTTCCTCGGACACAGATACGCAGTATTTT. Amino acid sequence: CASSTASSDTDTQYF.

The gene calls are TRBV5-5 and TRBJ1-4; no firm D call. CDR1 and CDR2 (germline): SGHKS, YYEKEE (reference sequence). Trimming took 0 bases from V and 7 from J, leaving 7 bases between them. The CDR3 extends over 13 amino acids. This chain's CDR3 is CASSLVAGEKLFF. The CDR3 DNA reads as TGTGCCAGCAGCTTGGTTGCGGGTGAAAAACTGTTTTTT.

V usage is TRBV5-1 and J usage is TRBJ2-3, with 7 nucleotides matching TRBD2. CDR3 size: 14 residues. The V segment lost 7 bases and the J segment 2 bases; nucleotides outside the gene matches: 7. Germline CDR1 is SGHRS and CDR2 is YFSETQ. Here the CDR3 reads CASRLAGNTDTQYF. The CDR3 nucleotides read TGCGCCAGCCGACTAGCTGGGAACACAGATACGCAGTATTTT.

The chain recombines TRBV10-2 with TRBJ2-3, with 8 bases that match TRBD2. Germline CDR1 reads WSHSY; CDR2 reads SAAADI. The CDR3 extends over 14 amino acids. Trimming removed 8 bases from V and 2 bases from J; junction bases left unmatched: 6. CDR3 amino acids: CASALAGPTDTQYF. For the CDR3, the DNA is TGCGCCAGCGCTCTAGCGGGCCCCACAGATACGCAGTATTTT.

This clone was picked up one time. Other DNA sequences in this specimen translate into the identical CDR3. This chain uses TRBV5-1 with TRBJ2-7, with 11 bases identical to TRBD1. CDR1 and CDR2 (germline): SGHRS, YFSETQ. With V trimmed by 0 bases and J by 7 bases, 18 bases remained unmatched. The CDR3 runs 19 residues. This chain's CDR3 is CASSLAARTVGQGASEQYF. The CDR3 DNA reads TGCGCCAGCAGCTTGGCTGCTCGAACCGTAGGACAGGGGGCGAGTGAGCAGTACTTC. The variable domain in full, completed from reference TRBV5-1 and TRBJ2-7, reads KAGVTQTPRYLIKTRGQQVTLSCSPISGHRSVSWYQQTPGQGLQFLFEYFSETQRNKGNFPGRFSGRQFSNSRSEMNVSTLELGDSALYLCASSLAARTVGQGASEQYFGPGTRLTVT.

The chain has TRBV19 and TRBJ1-2; TRBD1 is a possible D gene (6 bases). From germline, CDR1 is LNHDA and CDR2 SQIVND (reference sequence). The CDR3 is made up of 12 amino acids. V was shortened by 6 bases and J by 7 bases, with 12 bases between the two germline ends. This CDR3 is CASRSGTSGYTF. CDR3 DNA: TGTGCCAGTAGATCCGGGACAAGTGGCTACACCTTC.

The sample holds a few counts of this clone. This chain links TRBV6-1 with TRBJ2-5, with D possibly TRBD2 on 7 matching bases. The germline V and J ends were trimmed by 10 bases and 5 bases, with 14 bases remaining between them. CDR3 length: 12 residues. CDR1 is MNHNS, CDR2 SASEGT, per germline. The CDR3 DNA reads as TGTGCCACAAAGGGGGGGCGGGAGACCCAGTACTTC. It translates to CATKGGRETQYF.

The V call is TRBV13, the J call TRBJ2-3; D not resolved. Germline V lookup: CDR1 PRHDT, CDR2 FYEKMQ (reference sequence). There are 15 residues in the CDR3. The V gene lost 5 bases and the J gene lost 1 base, with 13 bases spanning the gap. The CDR3 DNA sequence: TGTGCCAGCAGCGGCCTGCATGTAGGCACAGATACGCAGTATTTT. The encoded protein is CASSGLHVGTDTQYF. The complete variable domain, with remaining parts taken from reference TRBV13 and TRBJ2-3, reads AAGVIQSPRHLIKEKRETATLKCYPIPRHDTVYWYQQGPGQDPQFLISFYEKMQSDKGSIPDRFSAQQFSDYHSELNMSSLELGDSALYFCASSGLHVGTDTQYFGPGTRLTVL.

This clone was observed a handful of times. V usage is TRBV19 and J usage is TRBJ2-7, with TRBD1 matching over 9 bases. From germline, CDR1 is LNHDA and CDR2 SQIVND (reference sequence). Trimming took 7 bases from V and 6 from J; bases not matched to a gene: 10. This CDR3 has 14 amino acids. CDR3 protein: CASKNRDREGEQYF. DNA for the CDR3: TGTGCCAGTAAAAACCGGGACAGGGAGGGCGAGCAGTACTTC.

The chain is built from TRBV18 and TRBJ1-2; D might be TRBD1 (6 bases). Trimming took 3 bases from V and 4 from J, leaving 21 bases between them. Germline CDR1 reads KGHSH; CDR2 reads LQKENI. This CDR3 contains 17 residues. The CDR3 nucleotides are TGTGCCAGCTCACCTATAATCTCAGGGGCCACTCCCTATGGCTACACCTTC. Translating gives CASSPIISGATPYGYTF.

The CDR3 DNA sequence: TGTGCCAGTAACCCTTGGACAGGGGGAAGGTATGGCTACACCTTC. Protein: CASNPWTGGRYGYTF. The chain recombines TRBV19 with TRBJ1-2; 10 positions match TRBD1. Germline V CDR1 and CDR2: LNHDA, SQIVND (reference sequence). The CDR3 is 15 amino acids. The ends lost 7 bases at V and 5 bases at J; junction bases unmatched: 10.

V gene TRBV7-2 combines with J gene TRBJ2-3; no definite D call. V lost 1 base to trimming and J lost 0 bases, with 8 bases between them. CDR1 and CDR2 (germline): SGHTA, FQGNSA. This CDR3 has 15 amino acids. CDR3 protein: CASSLGLVSTDTQYF. The CDR3 DNA is TGTGCCAGCAGCTTAGGGTTGGTCAGCACAGATACGCAGTATTTT.

The chain recombines TRBV11-2 with TRBJ1-1, with D unresolved. CDR1 SGHAT and CDR2 FQNNGV come from the germline V gene. V was cut by 0 bases and J by 2 bases, with 10 bases left in between. The CDR3 sequence is 15 residues long. CDR3 in amino acids: CASSLDGGFNTEAFF. CDR3 nucleotides: TGTGCCAGCAGCTTAGATGGCGGATTTAACACTGAAGCTTTCTTT.

This chain links TRBV7-9 with TRBJ2-7; D is uncertain. Trimming left V 2 bases short and J 3 bases short, with 11 bases between. The CDR3 contains 14 residues. CDR1 is SEHNR and CDR2 is FQNEAQ in the germline V gene (reference sequence). The DNA of the CDR3 is TGTGCCAGCAGCTTATCCGGAATGGACTACGAGCAGTACTTC. Encoded protein: CASSLSGMDYEQYF.

This CDR3 is CASTGVSSGNTIYF. DNA of the CDR3: TGTGCCAGCACCGGCGTGAGCTCTGGAAACACCATATATTTT. The gene calls are TRBV6-5 and TRBJ1-3; D ambiguous. Per the germline V gene, CDR1 is MNHEY and CDR2 is SVGAGI. The CDR3 is made up of 14 amino acids. V lost 7 bases and J 0 bases, leaving 10 bases between the germline ends.

This chain joins TRBV7-2 and TRBJ2-1; TRBD2 matches 15 bases. The CDR3 totals 17 residues. Germline CDR1 is SGHTA and CDR2 is FQGNSA. Trimming cost V 5 bases and J 9 bases; bases outside gene matches: 11. DNA for the CDR3: TGTGCCAGCAGCACCACCGGGACTAGCGGGAGGAGTAGTGAGCAGTTCTTC. Translated: CASSTTGTSGRSSEQFF.

The chain has TRBV2 and TRBJ1-5; D is undetermined. The CDR3 spans 13 residues. The germline V gene encodes CDR1 SNHLY and CDR2 FYNNEI. The germline V and J ends were trimmed by 6 bases and 0 bases, with 6 bases remaining between them. For the CDR3, the DNA is TGTGCCAGCAGGAGCTATAGCAATCAGCCCCAGCATTTT. Its protein product is CASRSYSNQPQHF.

This clone was counted a few times. The chain links TRBV6-6 to TRBJ1-1; D possibly corresponds to TRBD1 (5 bases). Between the trimmed V and J ends, which lost 4 bases and 3 bases, there was a span of 6 bases. Germline lookup yields CDR1 MNHNY and CDR2 SVGAGI (reference sequence). The CDR3 totals 12 residues. The CDR3 here is CASSSGHTEAFF. CDR3 coding DNA: TGTGCCAGCAGTTCGGGGCACACTGAAGCTTTCTTT.